The entry below gives a single T cell receptor (beta chain) sequence along with its context. The sample belongs to a study of human T cells and chemical hapten exposure. Per the authors' pipeline: Counting gave a median of around 100,000 TCRs per sample, with values ranging from about 23,224 to 690,600. In TCRdb, the RACE reads were re-called with MiXCR into one record per CDR3 protein. The V and J calls were determined by TCRdb, not by the authors. The repertoire holds a few hundred thousand distinct CDR3 sequences, with about 8.1% as singletons. CDR1 and CDR2 (germline): MNHEY, SVGEGT. The CDR3 is made up of 16 amino acids. The junction had 11 bases not matched to a gene; V was cut back by 6 bases and J by 1 base. Specified time point: pre-sensitization, week 0. The treatment: therapeutic diphenylcyclopropenone sensitization with weekly scalp DPC.

This receptor was taken from a woman in her forties with alopecia areata. Some clones in this sample may be carry-over from other donors' samples. The input for sequencing was whole blood, taken in connection with sensitization to the hapten diphenylcyclopropenone (DPC). The chain is built from TRBV6-2 or TRBV6-3 and TRBJ1-1, with 7 bases fitting TRBD1. CDR3 in amino acids: CASSSDRLLSNTEAFF. The CDR3 region has the DNA TGTGCCAGCAGCTCGGACAGGCTTCTATCGAACACTGAAGCTTTCTTT.